This record looks at one T cell receptor (beta chain) sequence and its context. Its specificity is not known. CDR1 LNHDA and CDR2 SQIVND come from the germline V gene (reference sequence). The CDR3 is 17 residues long. V shed 7 bases, J shed 3 bases, and the junction held 14 bases outside the gene matches. Lymphocytes (intraepithelial and lamina propria) were released by processing the graft tissue. This sample is part of a study of graft-versus-host responses after intestinal transplantation. As for the study in general: Multivisceral, liver-intestinal, or isolated intestinal transplants were given to recipients. Recipients were all induced with anti-thymocyte globulin, then given tacrolimus and steroids for 2 to 3 years. Broader study findings: Allografts of one patient group, those with graft-donor T cell macrochimerism, had high graft-versus-host to host-versus-graft clonal ratios. There were GvH clones found in recipient marrow, and some of them appeared first in ileum or blood.

Only in-frame clones appear in the TCRdb table, and some are missing; sequencing was by immunoSEQ multiplex PCR. The sample shows over 9,000 clones, approximately 77% of them seen only once. Sequences were derived from ileum tissue, sampled approximately 16 months after intestinal transplantation. The chain employs TRBV19 and TRBJ2-7; 11 bases agree with TRBD2. This TCR derives from a human patient who received an intestinal transplant, so some T cells may come from the graft donor. The CDR3 region is CASTRGTSGSNDYEQYF. In DNA, the CDR3 is TGTGCCAGTACTAGAGGGACTAGCGGATCCAACGACTACGAGCAGTACTTC.